These T cell receptor beta chains were read from a single sample in a study of blood T cell repertoires in COVID-19. Assay used: immunoSEQ multiplex PCR; TCRdb lists only in-frame clones, some missing. This table holds about 230,000 clones, approximately 87% found once. Sequencing was done on a sample of peripheral blood. Receptors originate from a woman in her sixties or seventies with active or convalescent COVID-19. Each CDR3 is given with its conserved first and last residue.

v_gene | CDR3aa
TRBV6-6 | CASSYSTGGENEQYF
TRBV5-3 | CARSLGTGASHIYSPLHF
TRBV30 | CAWSVHIGSGNTIYF
TRBV19 | CASSIDIVGTGGASNQPQHF
TRBV30 | CAWGDSMNTEAFF
TRBV24-1 | CATSDDNPPFNEQFF
TRBV4-3 | CASSQVATGPNYGYTF
TRBV5-4 | CASSLAGSNTGELFF
TRBV29-1 | CSVGDRETQYF
TRBV27 | CASSLNSQGYGYTF
TRBV30 | CAWTRTGRLNSPLHF
TRBV4-2 | CASSPEQGGDYGYTF
TRBV3-1/TRBV3-2 | CASSQGFGTSGSDEQFF
TRBV5-1 | CASSPLAEAYEQYF
TRBV28 | CASRTRWGNREVPGANVLTF
TRBV5-1 | CASSQLAEPTDTQYF
TRBV5-1 | CASSQGVQDTQYF
TRBV28 | CASSPWDSSMDIQYF
TRBV9 | CASSVGRGGYGYTF
TRBV14 | CASSQGTVSNYGYTF
TRBV27 | CASGQLEDSPLHF
TRBV18 | CASSPLFLGGGYTDTQYF
TRBV28 | CASSSPDRVTEAFF
TRBV19 | CASSSGQVGLRGYTF
TRBV10-3 | CAIQTSSGLAGVNEQFF
TRBV5-1 | CASHPGAAQNSPLHF